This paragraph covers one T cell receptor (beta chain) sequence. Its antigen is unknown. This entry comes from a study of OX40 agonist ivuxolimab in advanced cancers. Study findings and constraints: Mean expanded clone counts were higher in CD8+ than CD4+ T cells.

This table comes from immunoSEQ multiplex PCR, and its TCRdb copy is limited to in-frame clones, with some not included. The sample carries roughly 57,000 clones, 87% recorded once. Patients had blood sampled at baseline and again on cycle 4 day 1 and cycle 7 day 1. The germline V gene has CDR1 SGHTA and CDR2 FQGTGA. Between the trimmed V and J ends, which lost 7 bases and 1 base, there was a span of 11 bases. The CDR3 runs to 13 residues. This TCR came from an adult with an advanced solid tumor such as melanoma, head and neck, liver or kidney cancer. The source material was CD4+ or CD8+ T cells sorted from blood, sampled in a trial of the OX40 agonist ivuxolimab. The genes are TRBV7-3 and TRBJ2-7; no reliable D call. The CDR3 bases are TGTGCCAGCACGGTATTAGAGTCCTACGAGCAGTACTTC. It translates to CASTVLESYEQYF.